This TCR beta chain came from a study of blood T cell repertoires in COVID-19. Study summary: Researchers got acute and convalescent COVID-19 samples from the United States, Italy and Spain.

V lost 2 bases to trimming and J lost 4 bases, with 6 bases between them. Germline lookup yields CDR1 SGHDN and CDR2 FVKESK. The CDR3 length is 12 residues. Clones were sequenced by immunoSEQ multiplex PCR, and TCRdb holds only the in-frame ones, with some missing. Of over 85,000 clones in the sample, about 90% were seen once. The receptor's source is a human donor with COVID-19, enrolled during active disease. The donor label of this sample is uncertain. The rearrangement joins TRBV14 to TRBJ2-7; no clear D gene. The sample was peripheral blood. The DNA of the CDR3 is TGTGCCAGCAGCCAATTGTCGTACGAGCAGTACTTC. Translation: CASSQLSYEQYF.